This TCR beta chain was identified in a study of OX40 agonist ivuxolimab in advanced cancers. Study at large: At 0.01 to 10 mg/kg, ivuxolimab was administered intravenously to patients every 2 weeks. Of the participants, approximately 40% had some prior anti-PD-1, anti-PD-L1 or anti-CTLA-4 therapy, which was allowed. Three partial responders included one hepatocellular carcinoma patient and two cutaneous melanoma patients.

Using immunoSEQ multiplex PCR, the repertoire was profiled, and TCRdb retains in-frame clones only, with some absent. The data contain about 95,000 clones, 91% of them singletons. On cycle 4 day 1 and cycle 7 day 1, as well as at baseline, blood was sampled. The CDR3 runs to 13 residues. Trimming stripped 6 bases from V and 0 bases from J, with 6 bases between. Germline CDR1 LNHNV, CDR2 YYDKDF (reference sequence). This TCR was recovered from an adult with an advanced solid tumor such as melanoma, head and neck, liver or kidney cancer. The chain employs TRBV15 and TRBJ1-3; D ambiguous. The sample consisted of CD4+ or CD8+ T cells sorted from blood, taken in a trial of the OX40 agonist ivuxolimab. The CDR3 region has the DNA TGTGCCACCAGACGTAACTCTGGAAACACCATATATTTT. Its translation is CATRRNSGNTIYF.